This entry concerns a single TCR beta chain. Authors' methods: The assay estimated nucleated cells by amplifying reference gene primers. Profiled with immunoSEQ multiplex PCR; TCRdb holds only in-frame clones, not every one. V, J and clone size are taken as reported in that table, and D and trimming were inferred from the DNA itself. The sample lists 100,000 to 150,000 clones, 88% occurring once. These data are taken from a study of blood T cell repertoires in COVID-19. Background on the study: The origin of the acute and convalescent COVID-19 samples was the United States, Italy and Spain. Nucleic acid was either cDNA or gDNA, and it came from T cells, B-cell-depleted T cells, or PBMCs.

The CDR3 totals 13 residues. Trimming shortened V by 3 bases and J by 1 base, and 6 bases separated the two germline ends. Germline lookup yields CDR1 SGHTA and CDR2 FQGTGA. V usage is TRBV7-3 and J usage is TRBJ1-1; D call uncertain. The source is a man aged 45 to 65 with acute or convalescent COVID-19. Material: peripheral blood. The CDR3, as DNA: TGTGCCAGCAGCTTGGGGAGGAACACTGAAGCTTTCTTT. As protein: CASSLGRNTEAFF.